These 31 T cell receptor beta chains share one sample of origin, sequenced in a study of identical twins. From the 5' RACE reads, TCRdb called clonotypes with MiXCR, one entry per CDR3 protein. The repertoire has 600,000 to 850,000 distinct CDR3 sequences, 15% to 20% of them found once; the top ten carry 13%. The same data also contributed to another study, on T cells expressing NK-cell markers.

The sequenced material came from PBMCs. These receptors all come from a woman younger than 35 in good health.

This clonotype has a handful of counts. The chain combines TRBV12-3 or TRBV12-4 with TRBJ2-1; TRBD2 matches 7 bases. The V and J ends lost 5 bases and 10 bases, in that order; junction bases with no gene match: 8. The CDR3 runs to 13 residues. The CDR3 here is CASSLPREGEQFF. The CDR3 nucleotides are TGTGCCAGCAGTCTGCCCAGGGAGGGGGAGCAGTTCTTC.

The CDR3 DNA follows: TGTGCCAGCTCTAGGGTCCACAATGAGCAGTTCTTC. Translation gives CASSRVHNEQFF. The chain employs TRBV6-5 and TRBJ2-1; no clear D. Germline CDR1 MNHEY, CDR2 SVGAGI. This CDR3 has 12 residues. The germline V and J ends were trimmed by 8 bases and 5 bases, with 10 bases remaining between them.

This clonotype was counted only a few times. The V and J genes are TRBV10-1 and TRBJ2-7; tentatively, D is TRBD1 or TRBD2 (5 bases each). The V end was cut by 2 bases, the J end by 2 bases, with 10 bases between. CDR3 size: 14 residues. Germline V gene lookup returns CDR1 WNHNN and CDR2 SYGVQD (reference sequence). CDR3 sequence: CASSEGGLPYEQYF. The CDR3 nucleotides read TGCGCCAGCAGTGAGGGGGGTCTCCCCTACGAGCAGTACTTC.

This clonotype has just a few counts. The CDR3 loop is CASSLTGAGGYNEQFF. The CDR3 DNA reads as TGTGCCAGCAGTTTAACCGGGGCGGGGGGTTACAATGAGCAGTTCTTC. The chain recombines TRBV12-3 or TRBV12-4 with TRBJ2-1; 8 bases agree with TRBD2. V lost 2 bases to trimming and J lost 4 bases; unmatched junction nucleotides: 7. The CDR3 is 16 residues long.

This clonotype showed up many times. This chain links TRBV5-5 with TRBJ2-7, with D unresolved. Germline V gene sequence: CDR1 SGHKS, CDR2 YYEKEE (reference sequence). Trimming left V 0 bases short and J 5 bases short, with 6 bases between. The CDR3 totals 12 residues. The CDR3: CASSLGFDEQYF. CDR3 DNA: TGTGCCAGCAGCTTGGGTTTCGACGAGCAGTACTTC.

This clonotype was recorded many times. The gene calls are TRBV5-1 and TRBJ2-1; 7 positions match TRBD1. The CDR3 runs 17 residues. The V gene end was trimmed by 0 bases and the J gene end by 8 bases; junction bases not matched to a gene: 14. CDR1 and CDR2 from the germline V gene are SGHRS and YFSETQ. CDR3 nucleotide sequence: TGCGCCAGCAGCTTGGCCGAGGGGGCAGGAGCGCGGGATGAGCAGTTCTTC. Protein product: CASSLAEGAGARDEQFF.

The chain uses TRBV6-5 and TRBJ1-1; D possibly corresponds to TRBD1 (5 bases). CDR3 length equals 15 residues. Germline V gene sequence: CDR1 MNHEY, CDR2 SVGAGI. V shed 0 bases and J shed 5 bases, with 13 bases lying between them. The CDR3 here is CASSYSVRVGTEAFF. The CDR3 nucleotides are TGTGCCAGCAGTTACTCAGTCAGGGTTGGTACTGAAGCTTTCTTT.

This clonotype has more than one count but fewer than ten. The chain combines TRBV2 with TRBJ2-7, with D possibly TRBD2 on 7 matching bases. This CDR3 spans 14 amino acids. The V end was cut by 1 base, the J end by 7 bases, with 14 bases between. Germline CDR1 SNHLY, CDR2 FYNNEI. CDR3 region: CASSEGGGRREQYF. As DNA, the CDR3 is TGTGCCAGCAGTGAAGGGGGGGGGCGCCGAGAGCAGTACTTC.

V gene TRBV5-1 combines with J gene TRBJ1-1; D may be TRBD1 (5 bases). CDR3 length equals 14 residues. V lost 5 bases to trimming and J lost 4 bases, with 15 bases between them. Looked up from germline, CDR1 is SGHRS and CDR2 is YFSETQ. The CDR3 here is CASRVRGVSTEAFF. The CDR3 DNA follows: TGCGCCAGCAGAGTACGGGGGGTGAGCACTGAAGCTTTCTTT.

The rearrangement joins TRBV7-9 to TRBJ1-3; D might be TRBD1 (6 bases). Trimming removed 1 base at V and 0 bases at J, with 10 bases between. The CDR3 spans 16 residues. CDR1 SEHNR and CDR2 FQNEAQ come from the germline V gene (reference sequence). CDR3 residues: CASSLGPGDSGNTIYF. CDR3 nucleotide sequence: TGTGCCAGCAGCTTAGGTCCAGGGGACTCTGGAAACACCATATATTTT. Filled out from reference TRBV7-9 and TRBJ1-3, the complete variable domain reads DTGVSQNPRHKITKRGQNVTFRCDPISEHNRLYWYRQTLGQGPEFLTYFQNEAQLEKSRLLSDRFSAERPKGSFSTLEIQRTEQGDSAMYLCASSLGPGDSGNTIYFGEGSWLTVV.

The J gene is TRBJ2-7, the V gene TRBV7-9, with 11 bases that match TRBD2. V shed 6 bases and J 2 bases; nucleotides not matched to a gene: 12. CDR1 and CDR2 (germline): SEHNR, FQNEAQ (reference sequence). The CDR3 sequence is 17 residues long. The CDR3 sequence is CASRPVAGGPSAYEQYF. DNA for the CDR3: TGTGCCAGCAGACCAGTAGCGGGAGGGCCATCCGCCTACGAGCAGTACTTC.

This clonotype was seen ten or more times. V and J are TRBV20-1 and TRBJ2-3, with TRBD2 matching 12 bases. J was trimmed by 4 bases and V by 2 bases; bases with no gene match: 4. CDR1 DFQATT and CDR2 SNEGSKA come from the germline V gene (reference sequence). There are 15 residues in the CDR3. The CDR3 region has the DNA TGCAGTGCTAGAATGACTAGCGGGAGTGCAGATACGCAGTATTTT. Translation: CSARMTSGSADTQYF.

V gene TRBV18 combines with J gene TRBJ2-5; D is possibly TRBD1 (6 bases). This CDR3 region has 15 residues. The germline V gene encodes CDR1 KGHSH and CDR2 LQKENI. V lost 1 base and J 5 bases, leaving 14 bases between the germline ends. The CDR3 loop is CASSPRTAEGETQYF. The CDR3, as DNA: TGTGCCAGCTCACCACGGACAGCTGAGGGGGAGACCCAGTACTTC.

This clonotype was seen a few times. This rearrangement joins TRBV5-1 to TRBJ2-3; D might be TRBD1 (6 bases). The CDR3 covers 14 residues. Trimming shortened V by 4 bases and J by 6 bases, and 15 bases separated the two germline ends. Germline CDR1 is SGHRS and CDR2 is YFSETQ. The CDR3 DNA reads TGCGCCAGCAGCCCGAGGACAGCCGCGGATACGCAGTATTTT. It specifies CASSPRTAADTQYF. Complete variable domain (other parts from reference TRBV5-1 and TRBJ2-3): KAGVTQTPRYLIKTRGQQVTLSCSPISGHRSVSWYQQTPGQGLQFLFEYFSETQRNKGNFPGRFSGRQFSNSRSEMNVSTLELGDSALYLCASSPRTAADTQYFGPGTRLTVL.

V gene TRBV20-1 combines with J gene TRBJ1-1; D gene uncertain. This CDR3 is built from 11 residues. In germline, CDR1 is DFQATT, CDR2 SNEGSKA (reference sequence). V was shortened by 5 bases and J by 11 bases, with 15 bases between the two germline ends. The CDR3 nucleotides read TGCAGTGCTTTTCGGTCGTCGGGGGCTTTCTTT. Protein: CSAFRSSGAFF.

The chain is built from TRBV20-1 and TRBJ2-3; perhaps D is TRBD1 or TRBD2 (5 bases each). V was cut by 3 bases and J by 2 bases, with 12 bases left in between. Germline CDR1 reads DFQATT; CDR2 reads SNEGSKA (reference sequence). This CDR3 has 14 residues. The CDR3 reads CSARIPGHTDTQYF. The CDR3 region has the DNA TGCAGTGCTAGGATCCCGGGGCACACAGATACGCAGTATTTT.

V gene TRBV5-1 combines with J gene TRBJ1-1, with D unresolved. V lost 4 bases and J 11 bases, leaving 18 bases between the germline ends. CDR1 is SGHRS and CDR2 is YFSETQ in the germline V gene. The CDR3 extends over 13 amino acids. The CDR3 nucleotides are TGCGCCAGCAGCGCGGTGTCTTCGGATCGGGCTTTCTTT. Protein sequence: CASSAVSSDRAFF.

This clonotype was picked up a small number of times. This chain links TRBV5-1 with TRBJ2-5, with TRBD2 identical over 7 bases. The CDR3 has 15 amino acids. Germline-derived CDR1 and CDR2 are SGHRS and YFSETQ. The V and J ends lost 2 bases and 14 bases, in that order; junction bases with no gene match: 18. The CDR3 here is CASSFYNRDYPLCYF. CDR3 bases: TGCGCCAGCAGCTTCTACAACCGGGACTATCCTCTATGTTACTTC.

This clonotype has more than one count but fewer than ten. CDR3 region: CASSPPRDTQYF. In DNA, the CDR3 is TGTGCCAGCAGTCCACCTCGGGATACGCAGTATTTT. This chain uses TRBV6-2 or TRBV6-3 with TRBJ2-3; D unresolved. V lost 5 bases and J lost 6, with 9 bases in between. CDR3 length: 12 amino acids. Germline-derived CDR1 and CDR2 are MNHEY and SVGEGT.

This clonotype appeared a single time. This chain uses TRBV27 with TRBJ1-1; TRBD1 is a possible D gene (5 bases). The CDR3 runs 14 residues. V was shortened by 5 bases and J by 2 bases, with 12 bases between the two germline ends. The germline V gene encodes CDR1 MNHEY and CDR2 SMNVEV (reference sequence). The CDR3: CASSGRGQNTEAFF. CDR3 coding DNA: TGTGCCAGCAGTGGCCGGGGCCAAAACACTGAAGCTTTCTTT.

J is TRBJ2-1 and V is TRBV6-5; TRBD2 matches at 10 bases. The V gene end was trimmed by 4 bases and the J gene end by 7 bases; junction bases not matched to a gene: 13. The V gene's germline CDR1 is MNHEY and CDR2 SVGAGI. The CDR3 spans 17 residues. CDR3 nucleotide sequence: TGTGCCAGCAGTTTACCCGCTAGCGGGAGTTTTAAAAATGAGCAGTTCTTC. Protein sequence: CASSLPASGSFKNEQFF.

This chain connects TRBV7-8 to TRBJ2-1, with D possibly TRBD2 on 6 matching bases. The V and J ends lost 5 bases and 4 bases respectively, with 21 bases between them. Germline V gives CDR1 SGHVS, CDR2 FQNEAQ. CDR3 length equals 17 residues. The DNA for the CDR3 is TGTGCCAGCAGCACTTCCGGAGGGGCTGGAAATTACAATGAGCAGTTCTTC. Translation gives CASSTSGGAGNYNEQFF.

This rearrangement joins TRBV29-1 to TRBJ1-2; the D is unclear. Germline lookup yields CDR1 SQVTM and CDR2 ANQGSEA. V dropped 0 bases and J dropped 7 bases, with 9 bases sitting between them. The CDR3 has 12 amino acids. CDR3 loop: CSVEELPSGYTF. DNA for the CDR3: TGCAGCGTTGAAGAGTTGCCGAGTGGCTACACCTTC.

In this sample, this clonotype turned up a few times. The chain is built from TRBV29-1 and TRBJ2-1; unclear D gene. The CDR3 sequence is 10 residues long. Germline V gives CDR1 SQVTM, CDR2 ANQGSEA. V gave up 6 bases and J gave up 5 bases, with 5 bases separating them. CDR3 coding DNA: TGCAGCGTCCGACACAATGAGCAGTTCTTC. Translated, it gives CSVRHNEQFF.

The chain joins TRBV27 to TRBJ2-7; D may be TRBD1 (6 bases). CDR1 is MNHEY and CDR2 is SMNVEV in the germline V gene (reference sequence). Deletions cut 6 bases from V and 3 bases from J, with 15 bases between. This CDR3 is 14 amino acids long. Here the CDR3 reads CASRPTGSGYEQYF. The CDR3 DNA sequence: TGTGCCAGCAGGCCGACAGGTTCGGGCTACGAGCAGTACTTC.

J is TRBJ1-1 and V is TRBV6-5; D not certain. CDR3 size: 13 residues. Germline V gives CDR1 MNHEY, CDR2 SVGAGI. V was clipped by 3 bases and J by 4 bases, with 9 bases between them. This CDR3 is CASSYLCCTEAFF. The CDR3 coding sequence is TGTGCCAGCAGTTATCTCTGTTGCACTGAAGCTTTCTTT.

This clonotype has a handful of counts. This chain connects TRBV6-1 to TRBJ2-3, with 9 bases fitting TRBD2. The CDR3 length is 15 residues. Germline V lookup: CDR1 MNHNS, CDR2 SASEGT. The trim removed 6 bases at V and 4 bases at J, leaving 8 bases unmatched. The CDR3 protein is CASRVRGGLADTQYF. In DNA, the CDR3 is TGTGCCAGCAGGGTGCGGGGGGGCCTGGCAGATACGCAGTATTTT.

V and J are TRBV20-1 and TRBJ2-2; tentative D call: TRBD2 (5 bases). Trimming cost V 2 bases and J 5 bases, with 15 bases left between them. There are 15 residues in the CDR3. Germline V CDR1 and CDR2: DFQATT, SNEGSKA (reference sequence). CDR3 region: CSARRSGGGTGELFF. For the CDR3, the DNA is TGCAGTGCTAGAAGGAGTGGAGGCGGTACCGGGGAGCTGTTTTTT.

This clonotype has just a few counts. This chain joins TRBV12-3 or TRBV12-4 and TRBJ2-3; the D gene is possibly TRBD2 (5 bases). The CDR3 loop spans 11 amino acids. Trimming left V 6 bases short and J 7 bases short, with 8 bases between. CDR3 in DNA: TGTGCCAGCAGGGACTCCCATACGCAGTATTTT. Translation: CASRDSHTQYF.

This clonotype was counted only a few times. The chain is built from TRBV10-3 and TRBJ2-7, with D unresolved. The CDR3 covers 12 residues. Trimming took off 4 bases at V and 4 bases at J, with 8 bases between the two ends. Germline V gives CDR1 ENHRY, CDR2 SYGVKD. The CDR3 DNA reads TGTGCCATCAGTGGCACAGATTACGAGCAGTACTTC. The encoded protein is CAISGTDYEQYF.

This clonotype has more than one count but fewer than ten. The V and J genes are TRBV7-9 and TRBJ2-5; the match to TRBD2 covers 8 bases. Germline V gene lookup returns CDR1 SEHNR and CDR2 FQNEAQ (reference sequence). The CDR3 is 15 residues long. V was clipped by 6 bases and J by 1 base; unmatched bases: 7. The CDR3 DNA sequence: TGTGCCAGCAGATCCAGCGGGAGCGCCCAAGAGACCCAGTACTTC. Translated, it gives CASRSSGSAQETQYF.